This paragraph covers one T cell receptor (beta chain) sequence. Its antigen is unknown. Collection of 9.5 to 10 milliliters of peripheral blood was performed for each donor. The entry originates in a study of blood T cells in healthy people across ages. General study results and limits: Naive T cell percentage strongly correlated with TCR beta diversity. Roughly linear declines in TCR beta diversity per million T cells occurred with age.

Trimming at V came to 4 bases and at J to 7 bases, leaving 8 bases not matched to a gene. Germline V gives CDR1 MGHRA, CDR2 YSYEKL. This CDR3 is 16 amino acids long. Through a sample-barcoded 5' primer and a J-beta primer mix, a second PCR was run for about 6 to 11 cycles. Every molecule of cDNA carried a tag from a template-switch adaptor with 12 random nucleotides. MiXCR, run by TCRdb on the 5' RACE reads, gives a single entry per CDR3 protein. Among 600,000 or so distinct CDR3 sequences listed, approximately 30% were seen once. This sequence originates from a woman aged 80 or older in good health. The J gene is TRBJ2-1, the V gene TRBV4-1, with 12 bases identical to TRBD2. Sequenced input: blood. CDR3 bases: TGCGCCAGCAGCCTCCGGACTAGCGGGAAGTTAAATGAGCAGTTCTTC. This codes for CASSLRTSGKLNEQFF.